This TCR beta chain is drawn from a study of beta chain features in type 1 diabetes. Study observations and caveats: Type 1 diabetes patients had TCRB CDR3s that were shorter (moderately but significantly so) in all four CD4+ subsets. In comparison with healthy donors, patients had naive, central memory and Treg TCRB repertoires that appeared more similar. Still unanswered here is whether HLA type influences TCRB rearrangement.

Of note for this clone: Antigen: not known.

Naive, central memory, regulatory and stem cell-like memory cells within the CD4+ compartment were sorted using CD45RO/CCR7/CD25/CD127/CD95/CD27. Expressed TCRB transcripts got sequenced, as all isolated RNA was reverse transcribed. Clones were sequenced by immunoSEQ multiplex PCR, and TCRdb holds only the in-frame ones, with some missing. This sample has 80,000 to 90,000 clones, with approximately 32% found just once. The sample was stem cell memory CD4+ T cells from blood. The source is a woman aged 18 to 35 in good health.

The CDR3 DNA reads as TGCGCCAGCAGCTCCTCCCGGACCGGCGGGATGGAAAAACTGTTTTTT. Its translation is CASSSSRTGGMEKLFF. The chain joins TRBV5-1 to TRBJ1-4, with D hard to call. V shed 3 bases and J shed 8 bases, with 20 bases lying between them. Germline V gives CDR1 SGHRS, CDR2 YFSETQ. This CDR3 is 16 amino acids long.